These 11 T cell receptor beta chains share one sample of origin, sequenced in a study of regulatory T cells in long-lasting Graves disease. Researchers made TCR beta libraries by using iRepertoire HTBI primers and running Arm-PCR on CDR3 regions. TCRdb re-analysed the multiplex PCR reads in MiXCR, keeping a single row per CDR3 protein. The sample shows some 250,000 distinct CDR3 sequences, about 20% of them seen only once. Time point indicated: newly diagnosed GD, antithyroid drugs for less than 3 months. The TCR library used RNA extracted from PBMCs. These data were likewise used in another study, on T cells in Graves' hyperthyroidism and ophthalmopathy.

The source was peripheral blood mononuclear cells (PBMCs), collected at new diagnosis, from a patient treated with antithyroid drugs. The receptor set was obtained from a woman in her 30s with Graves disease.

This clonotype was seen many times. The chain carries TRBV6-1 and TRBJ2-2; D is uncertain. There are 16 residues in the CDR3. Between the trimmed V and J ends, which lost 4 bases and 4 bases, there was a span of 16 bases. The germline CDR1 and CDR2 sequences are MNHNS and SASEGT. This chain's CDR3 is CASSGLLRRTTGELFF. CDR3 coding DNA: TGTGCCAGCAGTGGCCTTCTAAGGCGGACCACCGGGGAGCTGTTTTTT.

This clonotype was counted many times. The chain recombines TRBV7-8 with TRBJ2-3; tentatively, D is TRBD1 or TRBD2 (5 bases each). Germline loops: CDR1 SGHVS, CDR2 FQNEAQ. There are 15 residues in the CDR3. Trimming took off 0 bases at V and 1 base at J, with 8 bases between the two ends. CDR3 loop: CASSLAGARTDTQYF. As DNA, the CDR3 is TGTGCCAGCAGCTTAGCCGGGGCGCGCACAGATACGCAGTATTTT. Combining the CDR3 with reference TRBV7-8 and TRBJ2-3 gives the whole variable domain GAGVSQSPRYKVAKRGQDVALRCDPISGHVSLFWYQQALGQGPEFLTYFQNEAQLDKSGLPSDRFFAERPEGSVSTLKIQRTQQEDSAVYLCASSLAGARTDTQYFGPGTRLTVL.

The CDR3 region has the DNA TGCAGTGCTGTCACTAGCGGGGGTGACACAGATACGCAGTATTTT. Translated, it gives CSAVTSGGDTDTQYF. This chain uses TRBV20-1 with TRBJ2-3; 11 bases fit TRBD2. After removal of 5 bases from V and 2 bases from J, the junction contained 6 bases not matched to a gene. The germline CDR1 and CDR2 sequences are DFQATT and SNEGSKA (reference sequence). The CDR3 spans 15 residues.

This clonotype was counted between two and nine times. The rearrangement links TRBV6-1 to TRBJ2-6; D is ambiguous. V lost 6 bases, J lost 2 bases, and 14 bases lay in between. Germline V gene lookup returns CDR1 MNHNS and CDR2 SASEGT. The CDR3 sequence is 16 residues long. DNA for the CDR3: TGTGCCAGCAGAGCTACTCGGACGGCTGGGGCCAACGTCCTGACTTTC. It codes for CASRATRTAGANVLTF.

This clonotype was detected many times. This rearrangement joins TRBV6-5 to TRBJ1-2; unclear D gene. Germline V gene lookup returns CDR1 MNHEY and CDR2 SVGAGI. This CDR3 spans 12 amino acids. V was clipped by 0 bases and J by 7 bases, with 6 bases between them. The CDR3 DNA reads TGTGCCAGCAGTTACTCGGAGTGTGGCTACACCTTC. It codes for CASSYSECGYTF.

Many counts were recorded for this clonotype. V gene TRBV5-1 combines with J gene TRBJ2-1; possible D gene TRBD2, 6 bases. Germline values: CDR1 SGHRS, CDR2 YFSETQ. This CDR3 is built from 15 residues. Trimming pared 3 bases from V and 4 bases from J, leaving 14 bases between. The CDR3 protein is CASSSGTPTYNEQFF. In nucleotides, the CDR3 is TGCGCCAGCAGCTCCGGGACTCCAACTTACAATGAGCAGTTCTTC.

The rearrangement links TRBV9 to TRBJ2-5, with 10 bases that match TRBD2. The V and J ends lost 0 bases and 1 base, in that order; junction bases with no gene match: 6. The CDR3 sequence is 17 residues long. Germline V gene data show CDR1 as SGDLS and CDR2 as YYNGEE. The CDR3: CASSVVGSGGLQETQYF. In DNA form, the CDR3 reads TGTGCCAGCAGCGTAGTTGGTAGCGGGGGGCTCCAAGAGACCCAGTACTTC.

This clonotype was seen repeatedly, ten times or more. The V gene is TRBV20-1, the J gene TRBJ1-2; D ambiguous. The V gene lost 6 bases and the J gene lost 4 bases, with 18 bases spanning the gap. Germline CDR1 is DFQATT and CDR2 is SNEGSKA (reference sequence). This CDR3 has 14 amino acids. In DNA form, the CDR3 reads TGCAGTGCCCGACGCGGAGACGGGAGCTATGGCTACACCTTC. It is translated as CSARRGDGSYGYTF.

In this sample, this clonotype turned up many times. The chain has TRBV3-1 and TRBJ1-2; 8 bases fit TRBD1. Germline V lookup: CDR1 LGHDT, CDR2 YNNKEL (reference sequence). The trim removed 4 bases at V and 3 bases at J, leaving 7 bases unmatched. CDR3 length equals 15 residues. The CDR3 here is CASSPTGGSDYGYTF. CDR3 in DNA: TGTGCCAGCAGCCCAACAGGGGGTAGTGACTATGGCTACACCTTC. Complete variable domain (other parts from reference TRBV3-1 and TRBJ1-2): DTAVSQTPKYLVTQMGNDKSIKCEQNLGHDTMYWYKQDSKKFLKIMFSYNNKELIINETVPNRFSPKSPDKAHLNLHINSLELGDSAVYFCASSPTGGSDYGYTFGSGTRLTVV.

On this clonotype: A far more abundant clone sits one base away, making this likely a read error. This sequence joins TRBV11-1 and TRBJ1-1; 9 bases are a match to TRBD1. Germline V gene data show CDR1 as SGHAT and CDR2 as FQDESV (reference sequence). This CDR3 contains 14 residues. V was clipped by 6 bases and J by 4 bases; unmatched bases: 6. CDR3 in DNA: TGTGCCAGCAGTCGGGACAGGGAGTCCACTGAAGCTTTCTTT. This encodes CASSRDRESTEAFF.

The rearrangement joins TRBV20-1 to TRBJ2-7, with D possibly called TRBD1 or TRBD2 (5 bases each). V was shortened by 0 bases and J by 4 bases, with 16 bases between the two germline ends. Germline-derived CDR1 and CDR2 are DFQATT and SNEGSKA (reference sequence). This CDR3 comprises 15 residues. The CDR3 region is CSARDLGTSPYEQYF. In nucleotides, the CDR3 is TGCAGTGCTAGAGATCTTGGGACCAGCCCTTACGAGCAGTACTTC.